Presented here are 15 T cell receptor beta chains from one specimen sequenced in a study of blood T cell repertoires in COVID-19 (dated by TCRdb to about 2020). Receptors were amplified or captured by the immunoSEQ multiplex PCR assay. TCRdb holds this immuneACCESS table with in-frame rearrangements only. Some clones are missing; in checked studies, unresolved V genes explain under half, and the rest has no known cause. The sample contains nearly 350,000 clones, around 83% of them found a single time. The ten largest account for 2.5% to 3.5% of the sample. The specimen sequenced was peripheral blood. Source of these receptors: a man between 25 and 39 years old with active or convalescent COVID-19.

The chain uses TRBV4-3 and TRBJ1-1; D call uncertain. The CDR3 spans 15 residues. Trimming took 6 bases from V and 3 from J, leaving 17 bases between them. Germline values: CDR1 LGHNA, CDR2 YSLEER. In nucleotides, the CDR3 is TGCGCCAGCAGACACGGGGTAGGGAGGGACACTGAAGCTTTCTTT. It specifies CASRHGVGRDTEAFF.

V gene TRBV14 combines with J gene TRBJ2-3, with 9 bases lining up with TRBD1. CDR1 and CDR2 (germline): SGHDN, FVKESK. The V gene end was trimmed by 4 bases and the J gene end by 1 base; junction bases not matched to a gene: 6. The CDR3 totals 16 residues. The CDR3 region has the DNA TGTGCCAGCAGCCTTGAGGGGGACAGGGGCACAGATACGCAGTATTTT. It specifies CASSLEGDRGTDTQYF.

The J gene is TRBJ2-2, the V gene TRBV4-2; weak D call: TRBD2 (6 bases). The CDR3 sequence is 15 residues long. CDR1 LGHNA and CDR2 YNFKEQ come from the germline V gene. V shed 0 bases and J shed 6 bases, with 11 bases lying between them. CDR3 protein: CASSQDRSGAGELFF. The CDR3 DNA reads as TGTGCCAGCAGCCAAGATCGATCGGGGGCCGGGGAGCTGTTTTTT.

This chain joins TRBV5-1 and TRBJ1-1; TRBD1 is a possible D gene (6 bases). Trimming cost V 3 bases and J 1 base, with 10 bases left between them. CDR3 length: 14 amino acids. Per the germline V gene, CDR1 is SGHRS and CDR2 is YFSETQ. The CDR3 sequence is CASSYIQGNTEAFF. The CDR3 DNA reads TGCGCCAGCAGCTATATACAGGGGAACACTGAAGCTTTCTTT.

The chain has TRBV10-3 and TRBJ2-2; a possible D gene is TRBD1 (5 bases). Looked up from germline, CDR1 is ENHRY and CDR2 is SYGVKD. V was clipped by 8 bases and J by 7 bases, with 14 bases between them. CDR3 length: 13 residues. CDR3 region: CAIETVNNGELFF. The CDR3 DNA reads TGTGCCATCGAGACAGTTAATAACGGGGAGCTGTTTTTT.

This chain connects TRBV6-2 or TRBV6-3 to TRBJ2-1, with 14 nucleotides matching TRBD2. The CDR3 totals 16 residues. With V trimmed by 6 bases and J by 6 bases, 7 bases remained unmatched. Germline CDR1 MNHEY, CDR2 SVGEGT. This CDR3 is CASSRPGLAGANEQFF. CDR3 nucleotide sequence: TGTGCCAGCAGCAGACCGGGACTAGCGGGAGCCAATGAGCAGTTCTTC.

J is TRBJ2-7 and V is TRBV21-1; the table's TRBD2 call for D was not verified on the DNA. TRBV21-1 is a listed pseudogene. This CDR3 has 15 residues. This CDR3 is CASSPRGLCSYEQYF. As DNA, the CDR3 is TGTGCCAGCAGCCCCCGCGGACTCTGCTCCTACGAGCAGTACTTC.

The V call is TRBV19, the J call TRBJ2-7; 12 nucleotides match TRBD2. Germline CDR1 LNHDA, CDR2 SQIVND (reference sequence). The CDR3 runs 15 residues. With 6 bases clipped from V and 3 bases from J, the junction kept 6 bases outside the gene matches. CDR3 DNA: TGTGCCAGTAGGCGACTAGCGGGAGCAAGCTACGAGCAGTACTTC. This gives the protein CASRRLAGASYEQYF.

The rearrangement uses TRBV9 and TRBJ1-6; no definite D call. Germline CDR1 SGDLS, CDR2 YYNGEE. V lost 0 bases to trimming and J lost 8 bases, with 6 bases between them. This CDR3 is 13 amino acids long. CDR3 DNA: TGTGCCAGCAGCGTAGCGAGTCATTCACCCCTCCACTTT. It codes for CASSVASHSPLHF.

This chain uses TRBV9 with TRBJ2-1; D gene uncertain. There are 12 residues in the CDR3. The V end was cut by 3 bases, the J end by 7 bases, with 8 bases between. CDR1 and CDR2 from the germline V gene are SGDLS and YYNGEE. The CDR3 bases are TGTGCCAGCAGCGCCCGCGAGAATGAGCAGTTCTTC. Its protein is CASSARENEQFF.

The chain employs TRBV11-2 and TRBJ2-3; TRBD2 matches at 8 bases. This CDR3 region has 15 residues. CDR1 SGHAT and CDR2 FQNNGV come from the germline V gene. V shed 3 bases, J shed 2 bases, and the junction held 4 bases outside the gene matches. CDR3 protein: CASSFSAGDTDTQYF. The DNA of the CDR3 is TGTGCCAGCAGCTTTTCAGCGGGAGACACAGATACGCAGTATTTT.

As DNA, the CDR3 is TGTGCCACCAGCAGAGATCCCCTAGCGGACAATGAGCAGTTCTTC. It encodes CATSRDPLADNEQFF. The chain joins TRBV15 to TRBJ2-1, with TRBD2 identical over 7 bases. This CDR3 is built from 15 residues. Trimming at V came to 0 bases and at J to 5 bases, leaving 4 bases not matched to a gene. Germline assignment: CDR1 LNHNV and CDR2 YYDKDF (reference sequence).

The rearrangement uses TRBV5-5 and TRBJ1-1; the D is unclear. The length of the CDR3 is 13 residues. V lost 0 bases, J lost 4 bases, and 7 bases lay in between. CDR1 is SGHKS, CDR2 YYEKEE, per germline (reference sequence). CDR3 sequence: CASSLATSTEAFF. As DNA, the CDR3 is TGTGCCAGCAGCTTGGCGACATCCACTGAAGCTTTCTTT.

The CDR3 nucleotides read TGTGCCAGCGGGTCGGGAGGAGAGACCCAGTACTTC. This sequence encodes CASGSGGETQYF. The gene calls are TRBV3-1 (or the pseudogene TRBV3-2) and TRBJ2-5; 7 nucleotides match TRBD2. The germline V gene has CDR1 LGHDT and CDR2 YNNKEL (reference sequence). This CDR3 is 12 amino acids long. V shed 8 bases and J 4 bases; nucleotides not matched to a gene: 4.

This chain's CDR3 is CATSSLGGPQHF. The CDR3 coding sequence is TGTGCCACCAGCAGCCTTGGAGGGCCCCAGCATTTT. The chain employs TRBV15 and TRBJ1-5; no reliable D call. The V gene's germline CDR1 is LNHNV and CDR2 YYDKDF (reference sequence). Trimming took off 3 bases at V and 9 bases at J, with 9 bases between the two ends. The CDR3 spans 12 residues.